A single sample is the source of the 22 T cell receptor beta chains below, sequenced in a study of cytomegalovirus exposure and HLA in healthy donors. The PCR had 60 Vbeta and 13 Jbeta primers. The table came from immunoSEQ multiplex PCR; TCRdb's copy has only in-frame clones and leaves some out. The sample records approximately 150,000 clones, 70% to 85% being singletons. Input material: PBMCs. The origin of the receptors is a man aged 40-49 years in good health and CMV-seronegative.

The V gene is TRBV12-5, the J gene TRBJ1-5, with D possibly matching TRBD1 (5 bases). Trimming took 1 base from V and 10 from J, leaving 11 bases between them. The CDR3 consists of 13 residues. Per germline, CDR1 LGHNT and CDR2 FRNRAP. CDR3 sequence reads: CASGLGGGGPQHF. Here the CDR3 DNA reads TGTGCTAGTGGTTTGGGGGGGGGAGGACCCCAGCATTTT. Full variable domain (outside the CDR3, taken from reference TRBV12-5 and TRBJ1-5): DARVTQTPRHKVTEMGQEVTMRCQPILGHNTVFWYRQTMMQGLELLAYFRNRAPLDDSGMPKDRFSAEMPDATLATLKIQPSEPRDSAVYFCASGLGGGGPQHFGDGTRLSIL.

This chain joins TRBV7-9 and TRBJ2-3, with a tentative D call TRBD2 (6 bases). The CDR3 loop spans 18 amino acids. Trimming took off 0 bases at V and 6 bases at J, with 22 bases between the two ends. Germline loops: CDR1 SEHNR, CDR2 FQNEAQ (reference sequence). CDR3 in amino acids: CASSLASSGEIAADTQYF. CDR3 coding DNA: TGTGCCAGCAGCTTAGCCAGTTCGGGAGAGATAGCCGCCGATACGCAGTATTTT.

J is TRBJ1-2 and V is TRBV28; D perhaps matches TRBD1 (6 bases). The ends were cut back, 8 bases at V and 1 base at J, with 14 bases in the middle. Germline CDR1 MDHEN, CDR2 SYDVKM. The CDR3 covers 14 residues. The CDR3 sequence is CASERGGSNYGYTF. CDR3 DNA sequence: TGTGCCAGCGAGCGAGGGGGAAGTAACTATGGCTACACCTTC.

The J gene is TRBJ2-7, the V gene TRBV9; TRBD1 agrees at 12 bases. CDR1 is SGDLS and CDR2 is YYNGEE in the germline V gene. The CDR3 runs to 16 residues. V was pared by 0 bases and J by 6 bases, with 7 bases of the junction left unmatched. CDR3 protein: CASSVVPGTGGGEQYF. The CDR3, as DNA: TGTGCCAGCAGCGTAGTGCCCGGGACAGGGGGCGGCGAGCAGTACTTC.

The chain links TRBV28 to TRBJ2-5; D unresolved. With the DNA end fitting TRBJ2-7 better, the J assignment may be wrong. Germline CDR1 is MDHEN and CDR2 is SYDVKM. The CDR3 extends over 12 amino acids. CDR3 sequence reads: CASSLSNYEQYF. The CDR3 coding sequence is TGTGCCAGCAGTTTAAGTAACTACGAGCAGTACTTC.

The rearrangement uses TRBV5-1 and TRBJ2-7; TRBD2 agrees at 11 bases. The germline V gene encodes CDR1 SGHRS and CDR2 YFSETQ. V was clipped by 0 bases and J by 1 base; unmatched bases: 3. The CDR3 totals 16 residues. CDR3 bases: TGCGCCAGCAGCTTGGCCATAGCGGGAGGGTCCTACGAGCAGTACTTC. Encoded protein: CASSLAIAGGSYEQYF.

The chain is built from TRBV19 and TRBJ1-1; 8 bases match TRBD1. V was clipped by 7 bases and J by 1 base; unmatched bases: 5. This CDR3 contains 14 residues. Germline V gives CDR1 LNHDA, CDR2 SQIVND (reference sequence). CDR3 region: CASTRDRWNTEAFF. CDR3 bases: TGTGCCAGTACCCGGGACAGGTGGAACACTGAAGCTTTCTTT.

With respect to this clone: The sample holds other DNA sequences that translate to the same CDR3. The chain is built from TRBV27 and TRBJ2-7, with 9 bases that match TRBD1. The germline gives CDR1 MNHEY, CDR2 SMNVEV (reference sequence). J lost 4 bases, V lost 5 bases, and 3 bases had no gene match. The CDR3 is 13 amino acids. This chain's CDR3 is CASSAGQGYEQYF. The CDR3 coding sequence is TGTGCCAGCAGTGCGGGACAGGGTTACGAGCAGTACTTC.

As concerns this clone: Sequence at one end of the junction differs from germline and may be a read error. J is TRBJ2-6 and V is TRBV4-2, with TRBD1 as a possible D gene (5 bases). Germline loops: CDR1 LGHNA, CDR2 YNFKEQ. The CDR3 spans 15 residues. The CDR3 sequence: CASSPYSSGANGLTF. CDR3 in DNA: TGTGCCAGCAGCCCATACAGTTCTGGGGCCAACGGCCTGACTTTC.

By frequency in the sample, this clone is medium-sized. CDR3 nucleotide sequence: TGTGCCAGCAGCCCCGCAGGGTTTAAAGACTACGAGCAGTACTTC. This encodes CASSPAGFKDYEQYF. The rearrangement joins TRBV7-9 to TRBJ2-7; TRBD1 is a possible D gene (5 bases). Germline lookup yields CDR1 SEHNR and CDR2 FQNEAQ (reference sequence). CDR3 length: 15 residues. The germline V and J ends were trimmed by 5 bases and 3 bases, with 17 bases remaining between them.

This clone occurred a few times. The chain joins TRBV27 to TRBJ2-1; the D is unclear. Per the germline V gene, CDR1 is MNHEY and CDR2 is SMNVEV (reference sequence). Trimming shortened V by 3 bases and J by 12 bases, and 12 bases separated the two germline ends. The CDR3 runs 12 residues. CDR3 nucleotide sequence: TGTGCCAGCAGTTTTTTGACTGGCGGGCAGTTCTTC. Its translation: CASSFLTGGQFF.

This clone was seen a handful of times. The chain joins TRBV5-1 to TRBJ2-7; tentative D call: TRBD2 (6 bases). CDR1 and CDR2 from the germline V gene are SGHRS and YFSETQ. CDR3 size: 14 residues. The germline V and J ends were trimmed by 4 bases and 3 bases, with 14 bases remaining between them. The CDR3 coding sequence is TGCGCCAGCAGCCCCCGGGACTCGGACTACGAGCAGTACTTC. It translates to CASSPRDSDYEQYF.

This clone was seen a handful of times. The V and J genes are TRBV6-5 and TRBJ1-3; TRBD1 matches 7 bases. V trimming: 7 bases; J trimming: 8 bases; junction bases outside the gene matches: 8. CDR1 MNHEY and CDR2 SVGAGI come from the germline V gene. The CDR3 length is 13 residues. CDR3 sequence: CASTNRGRDTIYF. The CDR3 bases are TGTGCCAGCACGAACAGGGGTCGAGACACCATATATTTT.

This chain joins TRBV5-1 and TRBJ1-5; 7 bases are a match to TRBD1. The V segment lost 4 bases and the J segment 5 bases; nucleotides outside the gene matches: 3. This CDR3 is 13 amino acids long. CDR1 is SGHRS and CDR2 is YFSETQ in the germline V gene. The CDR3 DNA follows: TGCGCCAGCAGCATCGACAGGGATCAGCCCCAGCATTTT. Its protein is CASSIDRDQPQHF.

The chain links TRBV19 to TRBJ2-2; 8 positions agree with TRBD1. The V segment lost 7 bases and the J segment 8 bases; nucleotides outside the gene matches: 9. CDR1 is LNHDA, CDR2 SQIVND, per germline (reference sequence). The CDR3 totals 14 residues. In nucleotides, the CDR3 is TGTGCCAGTAAAGGGACAGGTCGGTCAGGGGAGCTGTTTTTT. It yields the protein CASKGTGRSGELFF.

This CDR3 is CASSTAGVYEQYF. The CDR3 DNA reads as TGTGCCAGTAGTACAGCGGGAGTCTACGAGCAGTACTTC. The gene calls are TRBV19 and TRBJ2-7; 8 nucleotides align to TRBD2. This CDR3 region has 13 residues. Germline CDR1 LNHDA, CDR2 SQIVND (reference sequence). V lost 4 bases to trimming and J lost 3 bases; unmatched junction nucleotides: 2.

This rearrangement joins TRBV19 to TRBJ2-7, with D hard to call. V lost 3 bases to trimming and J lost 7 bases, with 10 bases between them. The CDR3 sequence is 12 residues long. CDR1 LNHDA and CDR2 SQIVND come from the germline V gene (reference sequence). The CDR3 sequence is CASSIPPGEQYF. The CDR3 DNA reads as TGTGCCAGTAGTATCCCACCCGGGGAGCAGTACTTC.

CDR3 residues: CASSLASGGSPSADTQYF. Written as DNA, the CDR3 is TGTGCCAGCAGCTTGGCCTCGGGTGGCAGCCCATCGGCAGATACGCAGTATTTT. The chain is built from TRBV5-6 and TRBJ2-3; no reliable D call. CDR1 is SGHDT, CDR2 YYEEEE, per germline. The CDR3 has 18 residues. Trimming took 0 bases from V and 4 from J, leaving 21 bases between them.

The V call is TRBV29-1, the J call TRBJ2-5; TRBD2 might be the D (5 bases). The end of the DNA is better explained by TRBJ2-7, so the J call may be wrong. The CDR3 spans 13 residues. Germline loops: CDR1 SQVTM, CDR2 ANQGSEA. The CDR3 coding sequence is TGCAGCGTTCGGTCTAGCTCGAACTACGAGCAGTACTTC. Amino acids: CSVRSSSNYEQYF.

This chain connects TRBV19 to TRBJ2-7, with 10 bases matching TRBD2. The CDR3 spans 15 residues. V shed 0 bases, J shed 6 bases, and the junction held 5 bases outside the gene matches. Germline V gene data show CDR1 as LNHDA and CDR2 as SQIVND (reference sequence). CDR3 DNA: TGTGCCAGTAGTATAGATGCTAGCGGGAGACGCGAGCAGTACTTC. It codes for CASSIDASGRREQYF. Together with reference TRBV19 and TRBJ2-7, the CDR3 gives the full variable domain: DGGITQSPKYLFRKEGQNVTLSCEQNLNHDAMYWYRQDPGQGLRLIYYSQIVNDFQKGDIAEGYSVSREKKESFPLTVTSAQKNPTAFYLCASSIDASGRREQYFGPGTRLTVT.

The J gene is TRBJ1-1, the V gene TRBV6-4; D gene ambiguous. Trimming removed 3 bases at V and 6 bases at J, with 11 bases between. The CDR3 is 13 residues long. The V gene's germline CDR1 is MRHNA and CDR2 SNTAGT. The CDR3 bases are TGTGCCAGCAGTGAGGCCCCAACCTCTGAAGCTTTCTTT. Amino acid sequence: CASSEAPTSEAFF.

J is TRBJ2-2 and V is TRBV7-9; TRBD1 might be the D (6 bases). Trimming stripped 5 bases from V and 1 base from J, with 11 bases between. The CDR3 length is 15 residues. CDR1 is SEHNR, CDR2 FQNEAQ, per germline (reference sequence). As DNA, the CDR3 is TGTGCCAGCAGCCCGGACAGATTGAACACCGGGGAGCTGTTTTTT. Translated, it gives CASSPDRLNTGELFF.